A single sample is the source of the 27 T cell receptor beta chains below, sequenced in a study of T cell responses to AZD1222 COVID-19 vaccine (dated by TCRdb to about 2021). This specimen's time point label, per the study, means: baseline before first vaccination. Receptors were amplified or captured by the immunoSEQ multiplex PCR assay. As stored in TCRdb, this immuneACCESS dataset retains in-frame rearrangements with V and J assigned. A fraction of the clones does not appear; measured against another copy, unresolved V genes explain less than half of the discrepancy, and the remainder lacks a known reason. Within this sample are about 150,000 clones, with 80% to 90% of them counted one time only. Clones ranked in the top ten supply about 5% of the sample. Source: peripheral blood, taken on day 0 of AZD1222 vaccination. These receptor sequences come from an adult in good health.

CDR3 sequence reads: CATSTGTPTGEQYF. The CDR3 bases are TGTGCCACCAGTACCGGGACCCCGACGGGGGAGCAGTACTTC. This chain uses TRBV15 with TRBJ2-7, with D perhaps matching TRBD1 or TRBD2 (5 bases each). CDR3 length: 14 amino acids. V was shortened by 6 bases and J by 7 bases, with 19 bases between the two germline ends. Germline-derived CDR1 and CDR2 are LNHNV and YYDKDF (reference sequence).

The rearrangement joins TRBV5-5 to TRBJ2-7; D may be TRBD1 (5 bases). The CDR3 length is 14 residues. V lost 7 bases, J lost 3 bases, and 17 bases lay in between. Germline CDR1 SGHKS, CDR2 YYEKEE (reference sequence). Here the CDR3 DNA reads TGTGCCAGCTCCCAGGGAATAAGTGTCTACGAGCAGTACTTC. Translation gives CASSQGISVYEQYF.

The chain uses TRBV6-2 or TRBV6-3 and TRBJ1-1; no clear D. The CDR3 sequence is 16 residues long. CDR1 and CDR2 from the germline V gene are MNHEY and SVGEGT. Trimming stripped 0 bases from V and 4 bases from J, with 15 bases between. The CDR3 loop reads CASSYSGQTLGTEAFF. The CDR3 coding sequence is TGTGCCAGCAGTTACTCCGGGCAGACCCTAGGCACTGAAGCTTTCTTT.

DNA for the CDR3: TGTGCCAGTAGTTCACCCAGGGGGGTGAACACTGAAGCTTTCTTT. It yields the protein CASSSPRGVNTEAFF. This chain connects TRBV19 to TRBJ1-1, with 7 bases identical to TRBD1. There are 15 residues in the CDR3. V trimming: 5 bases; J trimming: 0 bases; junction bases outside the gene matches: 6. CDR1 LNHDA and CDR2 SQIVND come from the germline V gene (reference sequence).

V gene TRBV7-2 combines with J gene TRBJ1-2; 7 bases align to TRBD1. Germline values: CDR1 SGHTA, CDR2 FQGNSA. V lost 5 bases, J lost 5 bases, and 8 bases stayed unmatched. CDR3 length: 14 residues. CDR3 loop: CASSKDRMAYGYTF. The CDR3 DNA sequence: TGTGCCAGCAGCAAGGACAGGATGGCATATGGCTACACCTTC.

The chain links TRBV7-8 to TRBJ1-5; tentatively, D is TRBD1 (6 bases). Trimming took off 5 bases at V and 6 bases at J, with 8 bases between the two ends. The CDR3 has 12 amino acids. CDR1 is SGHVS and CDR2 is FQNEAQ in the germline V gene. CDR3 residues: CASSPTGQPQHF. The CDR3, as DNA: TGTGCCAGCAGCCCGACAGGTCAGCCCCAGCATTTT. Full variable domain (missing parts from reference TRBV7-8 and TRBJ1-5): GAGVSQSPRYKVAKRGQDVALRCDPISGHVSLFWYQQALGQGPEFLTYFQNEAQLDKSGLPSDRFFAERPEGSVSTLKIQRTQQEDSAVYLCASSPTGQPQHFGDGTRLSIL.

Here the CDR3 DNA reads TGTGCCAGCACCTTAGGACTTCGTCAGACCCAGTACTTC. The encoded protein is CASTLGLRQTQYF. This chain connects TRBV6-5 to TRBJ2-5, with D tentatively TRBD2 (5 bases). Germline lookup yields CDR1 MNHEY and CDR2 SVGAGI. V lost 7 bases and J 6 bases, leaving 15 bases between the germline ends. The CDR3 runs 13 residues.

This clone was detected once. The genes are TRBV19 and TRBJ2-7; 12 nucleotides line up with TRBD2. Germline lookup yields CDR1 LNHDA and CDR2 SQIVND (reference sequence). The CDR3 contains 14 residues. V trimming: 6 bases; J trimming: 2 bases; junction bases outside the gene matches: 2. The CDR3 nucleotides are TGTGCCAGTAGATCTAGCGGGAGGGCCTACGAGCAGTACTTC. Amino acids: CASRSSGRAYEQYF.

This clone is a singleton in its sample. The chain recombines TRBV7-2 with TRBJ1-2; D gene unclear. Trimming removed 0 bases at V and 7 bases at J, with 9 bases between. The CDR3 is 13 amino acids. Germline-derived CDR1 and CDR2 are SGHTA and FQGNSA. Written as DNA, the CDR3 is TGTGCCAGCAGCTTAGCTACCCAATCTGGCTACACCTTC. Residues: CASSLATQSGYTF.

This clone was recorded only once. This chain uses TRBV10-2 with TRBJ2-1; the D is unclear. The CDR3 totals 14 residues. Trimming removed 4 bases from V and 7 bases from J, with 14 bases in between. Germline loops: CDR1 WSHSY, CDR2 SAAADI. The CDR3 sequence: CASSGSSPGNEQFF. The CDR3 coding sequence is TGCGCCAGCAGTGGAAGCAGCCCGGGTAATGAGCAGTTCTTC.

The table lists this clone with a count of one. The chain joins TRBV10-2 to TRBJ1-6; D is ambiguous. The CDR3 contains 14 residues. The germline V gene encodes CDR1 WSHSY and CDR2 SAAADI. V lost 3 bases, J lost 8 bases, and 11 bases lay in between. CDR3 region: CASSEGPTDSPLHF. CDR3 in DNA: TGCGCCAGCAGTGAAGGGCCTACCGATTCACCCCTCCACTTT.

CDR3 in DNA: TGTGCCAGCACAATGAGGGCCGGGGAGCTGTTTTTT. This encodes CASTMRAGELFF. The chain is built from TRBV3-1 (or the pseudogene TRBV3-2) and TRBJ2-2; weak D call: TRBD2 (5 bases). This CDR3 has 12 residues. Germline loops: CDR1 LGHDT, CDR2 YNNKEL (reference sequence). The germline V and J ends were trimmed by 7 bases and 6 bases, with 9 bases remaining between them.

This clone turned up a few times. The rearrangement joins TRBV6-5 to TRBJ1-1; no clear D. Germline V CDR1 and CDR2: MNHEY, SVGAGI. The CDR3 loop spans 15 amino acids. V gave up 7 bases and J gave up 3 bases, with 18 bases separating them. DNA for the CDR3: TGTGCCAGCAACCAACGAGGAGCAATCTACACTGAAGCTTTCTTT. Translation gives CASNQRGAIYTEAFF.

The chain is built from TRBV5-4 and TRBJ2-5, with D possibly TRBD2 on 6 matching bases. V shed 4 bases and J shed 4 bases, with 17 bases lying between them. In germline, CDR1 is SGHNT, CDR2 YYREEE (reference sequence). The CDR3 covers 15 residues. CDR3 residues: CASSMGAGGGETQYF. For the CDR3, the DNA is TGTGCCAGCAGCATGGGTGCCGGGGGTGGAGAGACCCAGTACTTC.

The rearrangement joins TRBV7-8 to TRBJ2-2; D is perhaps TRBD2 (5 bases). The V gene lost 3 bases and the J gene lost 3 bases, with 5 bases spanning the gap. The CDR3 is 13 amino acids. Germline CDR1 SGHVS, CDR2 FQNEAQ. The CDR3 sequence is CASSLDYTGELFF. The CDR3 DNA reads TGTGCCAGCAGCTTGGACTACACCGGGGAGCTGTTTTTT.

CDR3 sequence reads: CASSQPRQGLQETQYF. The CDR3 region has the DNA TGTGCCAGCAGCCAACCTAGACAGGGCCTCCAAGAGACCCAGTACTTC. This chain uses TRBV4-2 with TRBJ2-5, with TRBD1 identical over 7 bases. Germline V gene data show CDR1 as LGHNA and CDR2 as YNFKEQ. This CDR3 is 16 amino acids long. With V trimmed by 2 bases and J by 1 base, 7 bases remained unmatched.

The rearrangement joins TRBV28 to TRBJ2-7, with TRBD2 matching over 10 bases. Germline CDR1 MDHEN, CDR2 SYDVKM. V lost 8 bases to trimming and J lost 4 bases; unmatched junction nucleotides: 5. CDR3 size: 13 residues. CDR3 residues: CASGLADTYEQYF. The CDR3 DNA is TGTGCCAGCGGACTAGCGGATACTTACGAGCAGTACTTC.

This clone appeared a single time. This chain connects TRBV2 to TRBJ1-3; D remains unclear. The CDR3 covers 12 residues. Germline CDR1 SNHLY, CDR2 FYNNEI. The V gene lost 6 bases and the J gene lost 4 bases, with 7 bases spanning the gap. The CDR3 DNA sequence: TGTGCCAGCAGGAGCGGAGGAAACACCATATATTTT. Translated: CASRSGGNTIYF. Together with reference TRBV2 and TRBJ1-3, the CDR3 gives the full variable domain: EPEVTQTPSHQVTQMGQEVILRCVPISNHLYFYWYRQILGQKVEFLVSFYNNEISEKSEIFDDQFSVERPDGSNFTLKIRSTKLEDSAMYFCASRSGGNTIYFGEGSWLTVV.

This clone was observed a few times. This chain connects TRBV2 to TRBJ1-2; D may be TRBD1 (5 bases). Per the germline V gene, CDR1 is SNHLY and CDR2 is FYNNEI. This CDR3 is built from 12 residues. The V gene lost 2 bases and the J gene lost 8 bases, with 9 bases spanning the gap. The CDR3 loop reads CASSEQGVGYTF. CDR3 DNA: TGTGCCAGCAGTGAACAGGGCGTGGGCTACACCTTC.

The chain employs TRBV5-1 and TRBJ2-1; D might be TRBD1 (6 bases). Trimming took 1 base from V and 6 from J, leaving 8 bases between them. This CDR3 is built from 13 residues. The germline CDR1 and CDR2 sequences are SGHRS and YFSETQ. The chain's CDR3 is CASSLNRVNEQFF. Written as DNA, the CDR3 is TGCGCCAGCAGCTTGAACAGGGTCAATGAGCAGTTCTTC.

The CDR3 loop reads CASAQRTNEKLFF. The CDR3 DNA reads as TGTGCCAGCGCGCAGAGAACTAATGAAAAACTGTTTTTT. The chain links TRBV6-5 to TRBJ1-4, with D unresolved. The V and J ends lost 8 bases and 1 base respectively, with 8 bases between them. The CDR3 totals 13 residues. The germline gives CDR1 MNHEY, CDR2 SVGAGI.

This clone came up once. The CDR3 DNA sequence: TGTGCCAGCAGCGTGGGGCAGACTAAGACCCAGTACTTC. Translation gives CASSVGQTKTQYF. The chain uses TRBV9 and TRBJ2-5; D tentatively fits TRBD1 or TRBD2 (5 bases each). Germline V gives CDR1 SGDLS, CDR2 YYNGEE. The CDR3 contains 13 residues. V dropped 2 bases and J dropped 6 bases, with 11 bases sitting between them.

The chain employs TRBV7-8 and TRBJ2-1; D is possibly TRBD1 or TRBD2 (5 bases each). Germline V lookup: CDR1 SGHVS, CDR2 FQNEAQ. This CDR3 is 13 amino acids long. Trimming took off 5 bases at V and 8 bases at J, with 13 bases between the two ends. The CDR3 bases are TGTGCCAGCAGCCGGGGCAGGAGAGATGAGCAGTTCTTC. Translated: CASSRGRRDEQFF.

The chain uses TRBV5-1 and TRBJ1-4; D is unresolved. CDR1 is SGHRS and CDR2 is YFSETQ in the germline V gene. Trimming stripped 1 base from V and 5 bases from J, with 9 bases between. The CDR3 contains 14 residues. The CDR3 region has the DNA TGCGCCAGCAGCTTGAAACAGATGAATGAAAAACTGTTTTTT. It codes for CASSLKQMNEKLFF.

Regarding this clone: Germline and junction disagree at one end, which may indicate a read error. This chain connects TRBV7-9 to TRBJ1-3, with 7 nucleotides matching TRBD1. The CDR3 spans 13 residues. CDR1 SEHNR and CDR2 FQNEAQ come from the germline V gene (reference sequence). The CDR3 reads CASSVRAQGRFGF. The DNA for the CDR3 is TGTGCCAGCAGCGTACGAGCACAGGGGAGGTTCGGATTT.

The chain uses TRBV4-3 and TRBJ1-3, with 7 bases aligning to TRBD1. V lost 4 bases to trimming and J lost 2 bases; unmatched junction nucleotides: 5. The CDR3 runs to 15 residues. Looked up from germline, CDR1 is LGHNA and CDR2 is YSLEER. For the CDR3, the DNA is TGCGCCAGCAGCCGCATCAGGGGGACTGGAAACACCATATATTTT. Translated, it gives CASSRIRGTGNTIYF.

This clone was observed a single time. The chain employs TRBV19 and TRBJ1-3, with D uncertain. The V gene lost 7 bases and the J gene lost 0 bases, with 10 bases spanning the gap. Germline CDR1 is LNHDA and CDR2 is SQIVND (reference sequence). The CDR3 length is 14 residues. This CDR3 is CASISVSSGNTIYF. CDR3 nucleotide sequence: TGTGCCAGTATTTCGGTGAGCTCTGGAAACACCATATATTTT.